The 21 T cell receptor beta chains listed next were all sequenced from one sample in a study of spatial heterogeneity in lung cancer. Regarding time point: blood at routine non-recurrence follow-up after resection. TCRdb fed the 5' RACE reads into MiXCR, producing one record per CDR3 protein. The sample gives under 25,000 distinct CDR3 sequences, less than 12% of which show up once; about 40% is in the top ten. The source material was PBMCs, sampled at follow-up. The source of these receptors is a female donor with early-stage non-small cell lung cancer.

In this sample, this clonotype turned up many times. The chain joins TRBV7-6 to TRBJ2-3, with 7 bases that match TRBD2. Germline CDR1 and CDR2: SGHVS and FNYEAQ. V was pared by 5 bases and J by 2 bases, with 7 bases of the junction left unmatched. This CDR3 has 15 residues. CDR3 loop: CASSPKAGYTDTQYF. The CDR3, as DNA: TGTGCCAGCAGCCCCAAAGCGGGGTACACAGATACGCAGTATTTT.

V usage is TRBV28 and J usage is TRBJ1-1, with D uncertain. Trimming took 4 bases from V and 4 from J, leaving 7 bases between them. Germline V gene lookup returns CDR1 MDHEN and CDR2 SYDVKM. The CDR3 consists of 12 residues. The CDR3 region is CASSSWGTEAFF. The CDR3 region has the DNA TGTGCCAGCAGTTCCTGGGGCACTGAAGCTTTCTTT.

This clonotype was observed at least ten times. The CDR3, as DNA: TGTGCCAGCAGTCCCCCAGCGGGAGGCACAGATACGCAGTATTTT. It is translated as CASSPPAGGTDTQYF. The chain recombines TRBV6-6 with TRBJ2-3, with 8 bases that match TRBD2. Trimming took 5 bases from V and 1 from J; bases not matched to a gene: 5. This CDR3 has 15 residues. Germline V lookup: CDR1 MNHNY, CDR2 SVGAGI (reference sequence).

The rearrangement joins TRBV14 to TRBJ2-7; TRBD2 matches at 7 bases. The J segment lost 1 base and the V segment lost 3 bases, leaving 9 bases of the junction unmatched. Germline CDR1 SGHDN, CDR2 FVKESK. This CDR3 contains 16 residues. CDR3 sequence reads: CASSHTLQRDSYEQYF. DNA of the CDR3: TGTGCCAGCAGCCATACCCTCCAGCGGGATTCCTACGAGCAGTACTTC.

This clonotype has a count of ten or more. This rearrangement joins TRBV28 to TRBJ2-3; 8 positions match TRBD2. The CDR3 has 16 amino acids. V dropped 5 bases and J dropped 3; count of bases not matched to a gene: 10. Germline V gene data show CDR1 as MDHEN and CDR2 as SYDVKM. The CDR3 loop is CASSPAGRGRTDTQYF. For the CDR3, the DNA is TGTGCCAGCAGTCCCGCGGGGCGCGGGAGGACAGATACGCAGTATTTT.

This clonotype was seen a few times. The J gene is TRBJ1-1, the V gene TRBV7-2; no reliable D call. The CDR3 totals 15 residues. V was cut by 5 bases and J by 3 bases, with 16 bases left in between. CDR1 and CDR2 from the germline V gene are SGHTA and FQGNSA. The CDR3 sequence is CASSPPRTAYTEAFF. CDR3 DNA: TGTGCCAGCAGCCCCCCCCGGACGGCCTACACTGAAGCTTTCTTT.

The chain couples TRBV20-1 to TRBJ2-5, with no clear D. Germline loops: CDR1 DFQATT, CDR2 SNEGSKA (reference sequence). CDR3 length: 16 residues. Trimming removed 0 bases at V and 1 base at J, with 15 bases between. CDR3 coding DNA: TGCAGTGCTAGAGATTTGGCAAACGTGTTCCAAGAGACCCAGTACTTC. Protein: CSARDLANVFQETQYF.

This clonotype was picked up many times. The chain combines TRBV7-2 with TRBJ2-5; weak D call: TRBD2 (5 bases). V shed 1 base and J shed 0 bases, with 12 bases lying between them. Germline lookup yields CDR1 SGHTA and CDR2 FQGNSA. This CDR3 has 16 residues. The CDR3 region is CASSLGPIAYQETQYF. CDR3 in DNA: TGTGCCAGCAGCTTAGGGCCCATAGCGTACCAAGAGACCCAGTACTTC.

The J gene is TRBJ1-2, the V gene TRBV6-6; D may be TRBD1 (6 bases). Germline loops: CDR1 MNHNY, CDR2 SVGAGI (reference sequence). The CDR3 is made up of 19 amino acids. Trimming stripped 4 bases from V and 4 bases from J, with 28 bases between. The CDR3 DNA follows: TGTGCCAGCAGTTCGACAACTGGGGGGGCGCGAACAGCCCTCTATGGCTACACCTTC. Translated, it gives CASSSTTGGARTALYGYTF.

Ten or more counts support this clonotype. The V call is TRBV24-1, the J call TRBJ2-5; possibly TRBD2 for D (6 bases). V shed 5 bases and J shed 3 bases, with 9 bases lying between them. Germline V CDR1 and CDR2: KGHDR, SFDVKD. The CDR3 runs 13 residues. The CDR3 DNA reads as TGTGCCACCAGTGCTTGGGGGGAAGAGACCCAGTACTTC. This codes for CATSAWGEETQYF.

The chain joins TRBV13 to TRBJ1-4, with 7 positions matching TRBD1. V lost 1 base to trimming and J lost 4 bases; unmatched junction nucleotides: 6. CDR1 is PRHDT and CDR2 is FYEKMQ in the germline V gene (reference sequence). CDR3 length equals 16 residues. Here the CDR3 DNA reads TGTGCCAGCAGCTTAGCGGGGGACAGCCGTAATGAAAAACTGTTTTTT. It yields the protein CASSLAGDSRNEKLFF.

This clonotype has at least ten counts. The rearrangement joins TRBV27 to TRBJ2-3; D is unresolved. V was trimmed by 4 bases and J by 5 bases, leaving 4 bases between them. CDR3 length: 11 residues. Germline CDR1 is MNHEY and CDR2 is SMNVEV (reference sequence). In DNA form, the CDR3 reads TGTGCCAGCAGTTCCCAAGATACGCAGTATTTT. This sequence encodes CASSSQDTQYF.

This clonotype has at least ten counts. This chain links TRBV10-3 with TRBJ1-5; TRBD1 matches at 7 bases. J gave up 3 bases and V 5 bases, and 4 bases lay outside the gene matches. The length of the CDR3 is 14 residues. CDR1 is ENHRY and CDR2 is SYGVKD in the germline V gene. The CDR3 loop reads CAISPQGNNQPQHF. In nucleotides, the CDR3 is TGTGCCATCAGTCCACAGGGGAACAATCAGCCCCAGCATTTT.

This clonotype was detected ten times or more. This sequence joins TRBV19 and TRBJ2-7; 10 bases agree with TRBD1. The CDR3 is 13 amino acids. CDR1 LNHDA and CDR2 SQIVND come from the germline V gene (reference sequence). Trimming removed 5 bases from V and 2 bases from J; junction bases left unmatched: 0. The DNA for the CDR3 is TGTGCCAGTAGTGGGACAGGGGCCTACGAGCAGTACTTC. Residues: CASSGTGAYEQYF.

Ten or more counts support this clonotype. The chain is built from TRBV30 and TRBJ1-3, with TRBD1 identical over 7 bases. CDR1 is GTSNPN and CDR2 is SVGIG in the germline V gene (reference sequence). This CDR3 is 13 amino acids long. The ends lost 5 bases at V and 2 bases at J; junction bases unmatched: 3. The CDR3 nucleotides read TGTGCCTGGGAGGGGGCAGCTGGAAACACCATATATTTT. It translates to CAWEGAAGNTIYF.

By proportion, this clonotype is medium-sized. The V call is TRBV7-3, the J call TRBJ1-5; D is possibly TRBD1 (6 bases). With 8 bases removed from V and 6 bases from J, the gap between germline ends came to 14 bases. The CDR3 length is 13 residues. Germline CDR1 reads SGHTA; CDR2 reads FQGTGA. CDR3 sequence (DNA): TGTGCCAGCGCCGCAGGGGATCTTCAGCCCCAGCATTTT. It encodes CASAAGDLQPQHF.

This clonotype was seen repeatedly, ten times or more. The CDR3 nucleotides read TGTGCCAGCAGCCCGGTCGACAGGGTATTGGATGAGCAGTTCTTC. Residues: CASSPVDRVLDEQFF. The gene calls are TRBV2 and TRBJ2-1, with 7 bases lining up with TRBD1. Per the germline V gene, CDR1 is SNHLY and CDR2 is FYNNEI. Unmatched junction bases numbered 13, after V lost 6 bases and J lost 8 bases. This CDR3 has 15 residues.

There are many counts of this clonotype. The chain joins TRBV10-3 to TRBJ2-7; D call uncertain. The germline gives CDR1 ENHRY, CDR2 SYGVKD. V gave up 5 bases and J gave up 6 bases, with 8 bases separating them. CDR3 size: 11 residues. CDR3 amino acids: CAISSDVEQYF. Written as DNA, the CDR3 is TGTGCCATCAGTTCCGACGTCGAGCAGTACTTC.

This clonotype appeared many times. The gene calls are TRBV14 and TRBJ1-5; no firm D call. V lost 1 base to trimming and J lost 0 bases, with 7 bases between them. Germline assignment: CDR1 SGHDN and CDR2 FVKESK. This CDR3 has 15 residues. The DNA of the CDR3 is TGTGCCAGCAGCCAAGGTCCCGGTAGCAATCAGCCCCAGCATTTT. Its translation: CASSQGPGSNQPQHF.

This clonotype has ten or more counts. The CDR3 is CASSVPGDYEQYF. As DNA, the CDR3 is TGTGCCAGCAGCGTACCAGGGGACTACGAGCAGTACTTC. The chain is built from TRBV5-4 and TRBJ2-7, with D tentatively TRBD1 (6 bases). V dropped 4 bases and J dropped 3 bases, with 11 bases sitting between them. The CDR3 is made up of 13 amino acids. Germline lookup yields CDR1 SGHNT and CDR2 YYREEE (reference sequence).

This clonotype turned up a few times. This chain connects TRBV20-1 to TRBJ2-4, with D unresolved. Germline loops: CDR1 DFQATT, CDR2 SNEGSKA (reference sequence). V lost 3 bases, J lost 0 bases, and 12 bases lay in between. The CDR3 extends over 15 amino acids. For the CDR3, the DNA is TGCAGTGCTAGTAGATCAGATCTAGCCAAAAACATTCAGTACTTC. Translated: CSASRSDLAKNIQYF.